This T cell receptor (beta chain) appears in the sequencing data of a study of T cell responses to AZD1222 COVID-19 vaccine. Profiled with immunoSEQ multiplex PCR; TCRdb holds only in-frame clones, not every one. Of 150,000 to 200,000 clones listed, 88% are singletons. Germline V gives CDR1 LNHDA, CDR2 SQIVND (reference sequence). The CDR3 extends over 13 amino acids. V lost 3 bases and J 5 bases, leaving 9 bases between the germline ends. Comment on this clone: Its antigen remains unknown.

Study conclusions and caveats: Among AZD1222 vaccinees, only six were seropositive at baseline.

This rearrangement joins TRBV19 to TRBJ2-3; D remains ambiguous. This TCR was recovered from an adult who received the AZD1222 COVID-19 vaccine. The input for sequencing was peripheral blood, taken 28 days after the second AZD1222 dose. CDR3 amino acids: CASSIAAVDTQYF. The CDR3 nucleotides are TGTGCCAGTAGTATTGCGGCGGTAGATACGCAGTATTTT.